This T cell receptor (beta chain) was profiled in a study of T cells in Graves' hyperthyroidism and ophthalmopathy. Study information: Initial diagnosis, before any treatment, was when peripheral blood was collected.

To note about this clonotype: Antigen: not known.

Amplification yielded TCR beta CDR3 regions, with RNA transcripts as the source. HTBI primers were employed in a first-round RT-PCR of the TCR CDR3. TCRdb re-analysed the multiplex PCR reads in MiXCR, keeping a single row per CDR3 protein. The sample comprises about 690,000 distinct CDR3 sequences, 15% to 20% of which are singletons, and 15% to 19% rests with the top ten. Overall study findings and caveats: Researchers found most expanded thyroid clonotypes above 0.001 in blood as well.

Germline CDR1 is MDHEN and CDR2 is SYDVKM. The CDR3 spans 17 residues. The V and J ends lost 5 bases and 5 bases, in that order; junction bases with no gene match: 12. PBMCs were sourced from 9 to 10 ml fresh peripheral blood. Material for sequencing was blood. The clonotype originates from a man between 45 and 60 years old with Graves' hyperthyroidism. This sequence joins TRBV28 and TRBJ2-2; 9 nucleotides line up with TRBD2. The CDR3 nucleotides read TGTGCCAGCAGTCTCCCCCTAGCGGGAAGGGGAACCGGGGAGCTGTTTTTT. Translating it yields CASSLPLAGRGTGELFF.